The clone carrying this TCR beta chain came up once. The library tagged each cDNA molecule with unique molecular identifiers. Using its own MiXCR run on the RACE reads, TCRdb lists one record per CDR3 protein. Of roughly 150,000 distinct CDR3 sequences listed, around a quarter are singletons. Time point: patch test 3, about 24 weeks after DPC sensitization. Described treatment: therapeutic diphenylcyclopropenone sensitization with weekly scalp DPC. The entry originates in a study of human T cells and chemical hapten exposure. Study background: Small pooled library volume differences chiefly drove per-sample TCR yield variation.

Germline loops: CDR1 SEHNR, CDR2 FQNEAQ (reference sequence). The germline V and J ends were trimmed by 4 bases and 1 base, with 10 bases remaining between them. The length of the CDR3 is 14 residues. Source: whole blood, taken in connection with sensitization to the hapten diphenylcyclopropenone (DPC). This chain links TRBV7-9 with TRBJ1-1, with D perhaps TRBD1 (6 bases). The clonotype comes from a woman aged 18-29 years with alopecia areata. Some clones in this sample may be carry-over from other donors' samples. The CDR3 spells CASSSQGGNTEAFF. As DNA, the CDR3 is TGTGCCAGCAGCTCACAGGGAGGGAACACTGAAGCTTTCTTT.